The table lists the clone carrying this T cell receptor (beta chain) with a few counts. Germline V gives CDR1 SQVTM, CDR2 ANQGSEA. Germline trimming cut 6 bases from V and 8 bases from J; bases unmatched to any gene: 13. This CDR3 has 14 residues. The data were taken from a study of beta chain features in type 1 diabetes. The sequenced template was cDNA made from the entire isolated RNA. Some clones are missing from TCRdb's copy, which holds only in-frame ones; the method was immunoSEQ multiplex PCR. The sample lists about 900,000 clones; under 20% were seen once. The gene calls are TRBV29-1 and TRBJ2-1; 7 nucleotides agree with TRBD1. The specimen sequenced was naive CD4+ T cells from blood. The source of this sequence is a woman aged 18-35 years in good health. CDR3 loop: CSVEKGQVGDEQFF. Written as DNA, the CDR3 is TGCAGCGTCGAAAAAGGACAGGTTGGGGATGAGCAGTTCTTC.